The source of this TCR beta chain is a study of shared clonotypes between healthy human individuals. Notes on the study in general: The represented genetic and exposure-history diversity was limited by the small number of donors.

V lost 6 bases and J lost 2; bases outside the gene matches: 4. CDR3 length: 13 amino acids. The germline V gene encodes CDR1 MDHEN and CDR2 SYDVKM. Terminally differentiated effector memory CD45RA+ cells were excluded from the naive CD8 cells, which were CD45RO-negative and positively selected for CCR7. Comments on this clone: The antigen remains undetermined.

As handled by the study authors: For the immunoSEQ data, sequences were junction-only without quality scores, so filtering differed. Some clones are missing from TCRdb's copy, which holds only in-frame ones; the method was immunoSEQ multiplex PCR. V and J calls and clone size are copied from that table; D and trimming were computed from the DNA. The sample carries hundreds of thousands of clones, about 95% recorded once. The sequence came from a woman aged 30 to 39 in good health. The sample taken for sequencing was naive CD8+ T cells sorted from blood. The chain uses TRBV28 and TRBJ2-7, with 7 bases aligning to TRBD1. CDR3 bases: TGTGCCAGCAGCGAAGGGGGCGCCTACGAGCAGTACTTC. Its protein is CASSEGGAYEQYF. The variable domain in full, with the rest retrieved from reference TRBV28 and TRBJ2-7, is DVKVTQSSRYLVKRTGEKVFLECVQDMDHENMFWYRQDPGLGLRLIYFSYDVKMKEKGDIPEGYSVSREKKERFSLILESASTNQTSMYLCASSEGGAYEQYFGPGTRLTVT.